This TCR beta chain was sequenced for a study of vaccination effects on CD4 cells after COVID-19. Study as a whole: Samples came from a couple of convalescent patients 16 days and one week before vaccination. Study-wide results and caveats: Few convalescent patients were included, and no early post-infection timepoints were sampled. At late timepoints after vaccination, vaccine- and infection-induced clones shrank markedly.

Method: immunoSEQ multiplex PCR; TCRdb's copy keeps in-frame clones and lacks some. The sample contains more than 45,000 clones, roughly three quarters of which appear only once. Of note for this clone: The antigen is not known.

Following 10 days of culture, CD4+ T cells were isolated. Researchers swapped half the medium for IL-2 medium on both days 3 and 7. This TCR was sampled from a human donor who had a prior SARS-CoV-2 infection. The material sequenced was CD4+ T cells from PBMCs cultured without peptide, taken before COVID-19 vaccination.

The CDR3 DNA reads as TGTGCCATCAGGTCAGGGACTGCTCCTAACTATGGCTACACCTTC. Protein: CAIRSGTAPNYGYTF. This sequence joins TRBV10-3 and TRBJ1-2, with D possibly matching TRBD1 (5 bases). V was cut by 6 bases and J by 0 bases, with 14 bases left in between. In germline, CDR1 is ENHRY, CDR2 SYGVKD. The CDR3 is 15 residues long.